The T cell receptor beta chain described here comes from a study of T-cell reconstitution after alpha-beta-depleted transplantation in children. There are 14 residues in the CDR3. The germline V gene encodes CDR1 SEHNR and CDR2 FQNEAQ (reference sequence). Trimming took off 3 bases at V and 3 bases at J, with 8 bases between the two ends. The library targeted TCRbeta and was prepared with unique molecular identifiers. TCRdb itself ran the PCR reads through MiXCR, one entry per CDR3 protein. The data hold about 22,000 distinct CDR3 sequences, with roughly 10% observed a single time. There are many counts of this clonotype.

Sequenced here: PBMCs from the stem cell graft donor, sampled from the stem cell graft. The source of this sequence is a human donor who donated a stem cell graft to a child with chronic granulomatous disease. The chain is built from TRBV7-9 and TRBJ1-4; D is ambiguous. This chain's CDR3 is CASSFTGPNEKLFF. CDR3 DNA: TGTGCCAGCAGCTTCACCGGGCCTAATGAAAAACTGTTTTTT.